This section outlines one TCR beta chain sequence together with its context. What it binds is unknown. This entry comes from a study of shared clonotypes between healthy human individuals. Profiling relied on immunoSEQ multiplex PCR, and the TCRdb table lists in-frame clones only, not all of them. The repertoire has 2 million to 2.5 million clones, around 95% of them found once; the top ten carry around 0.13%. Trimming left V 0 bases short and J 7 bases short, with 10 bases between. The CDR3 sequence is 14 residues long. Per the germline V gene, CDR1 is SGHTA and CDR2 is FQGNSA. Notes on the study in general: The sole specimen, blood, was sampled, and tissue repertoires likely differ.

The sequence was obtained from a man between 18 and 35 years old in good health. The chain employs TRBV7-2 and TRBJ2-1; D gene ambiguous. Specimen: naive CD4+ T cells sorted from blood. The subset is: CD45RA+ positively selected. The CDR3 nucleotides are TGTGCCAGCAGCTTAGCCCTCAAGGAGAATGAGCAGTTCTTC. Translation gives CASSLALKENEQFF. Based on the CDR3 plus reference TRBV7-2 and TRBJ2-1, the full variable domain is GAGVSQSPSNKVTEKGKDVELRCDPISGHTALYWYRQSLGQGLEFLIYFQGNSAPDKSGLPSDRFSAERTGGSVSTLTIQRTQQEDSAVYLCASSLALKENEQFFGPGTRLTVL.